These 14 T cell receptor beta chains were all obtained from the same sample, sequenced in a study of graft-versus-host responses after intestinal transplantation. TCRdb's table, derived via immunoSEQ multiplex PCR, lists solely in-frame clones and lacks some. The sample has 100,000 to 110,000 clones, more than 85% seen once. No antigen has been assigned to these receptors. This material consisted of unstimulated CD4+ T cells sorted from spleen or lymph node cells, taken before transplant. These receptors all come from a human donor who was the organ donor for an intestinal transplant.

The chain has TRBV19 and TRBJ1-6, with 7 bases that match TRBD1. CDR3 size: 14 residues. With V trimmed by 5 bases and J by 8 bases, 6 bases remained unmatched. CDR1 LNHDA and CDR2 SQIVND come from the germline V gene (reference sequence). CDR3 residues: CASSPWDRHSPLHF. The CDR3 bases are TGTGCCAGTAGTCCTTGGGACAGACATTCACCCCTCCACTTT.

The V call is TRBV11-3, the J call TRBJ2-3; TRBD1 matches at 7 bases. The CDR3 loop spans 15 amino acids. J was trimmed by 4 bases and V by 4 bases; bases with no gene match: 8. The V gene's germline CDR1 is SGHNT and CDR2 YENEEA. The CDR3 sequence: CASSSARGGPDTQYF. For the CDR3, the DNA is TGTGCCAGCAGCTCCGCACGAGGGGGCCCAGATACGCAGTATTTT.

This clone was counted a single time. The chain is built from TRBV2 and TRBJ1-5, with 8 bases aligning to TRBD1. CDR1 SNHLY and CDR2 FYNNEI come from the germline V gene. V lost 3 bases, J lost 7 bases, and 2 bases stayed unmatched. This CDR3 comprises 13 residues. CDR3 loop: CASSEGQVQPQHF. For the CDR3, the DNA is TGTGCCAGCAGTGAGGGACAGGTACAGCCCCAGCATTTT. Full variable domain (remainder filled in from reference TRBV2 and TRBJ1-5): EPEVTQTPSHQVTQMGQEVILRCVPISNHLYFYWYRQILGQKVEFLVSFYNNEISEKSEIFDDQFSVERPDGSNFTLKIRSTKLEDSAMYFCASSEGQVQPQHFGDGTRLSIL.

This clone turned up a few times. The chain recombines TRBV10-3 with TRBJ1-2, with D uncertain. The germline CDR1 and CDR2 sequences are ENHRY and SYGVKD. The V and J ends lost 3 bases and 7 bases respectively, with 12 bases between them. The CDR3 runs 13 residues. The CDR3 region has the DNA TGTGCCATCAGTGATGAGGTTTCGGCTGGCTACACCTTC. This gives the protein CAISDEVSAGYTF.

This clone was seen a handful of times. The CDR3 spells CASSPDRFVSPLHF. CDR3 nucleotides: TGTGCCAGTAGCCCCGACAGGTTTGTTTCACCCCTCCACTTT. The chain joins TRBV19 to TRBJ1-6, with D tentatively TRBD1 (6 bases). This CDR3 spans 14 amino acids. CDR1 LNHDA and CDR2 SQIVND come from the germline V gene (reference sequence). V was cut by 6 bases and J by 9 bases, with 15 bases left in between.

The chain combines TRBV27 with TRBJ2-1; 10 positions agree with TRBD2. V shed 5 bases, J shed 4 bases, and the junction held 14 bases outside the gene matches. Germline CDR1 MNHEY, CDR2 SMNVEV (reference sequence). CDR3 length: 18 amino acids. This chain's CDR3 is CASSLFQGLAGEYNEQFF. The CDR3 coding sequence is TGTGCCAGCAGTCTCTTCCAGGGGCTAGCGGGGGAGTACAATGAGCAGTTCTTC.

The chain recombines TRBV7-2 with TRBJ2-1; D is unclear. CDR3 size: 13 residues. Trimming removed 4 bases from V and 14 bases from J, with 18 bases in between. Germline CDR1 is SGHTA and CDR2 is FQGNSA. The CDR3 spells CASSSPGFRAEFF. In DNA form, the CDR3 reads TGTGCCAGCAGCTCCCCTGGTTTCCGGGCGGAGTTCTTC.

This rearrangement joins TRBV2 to TRBJ2-2, with a possible D match to TRBD1 (5 bases). The germline gives CDR1 SNHLY, CDR2 FYNNEI. This CDR3 has 14 amino acids. Between the trimmed V and J ends, which lost 6 bases and 1 base, there was a span of 9 bases. The DNA of the CDR3 is TGTGCCAGCAGCCACAGGAGGAACACCGGGGAGCTGTTTTTT. Its protein is CASSHRRNTGELFF.

The rearrangement links TRBV7-9 to TRBJ2-5, with D perhaps matching TRBD1 or TRBD2 (6 bases each). From germline, CDR1 is SEHNR and CDR2 FQNEAQ (reference sequence). V was trimmed by 7 bases and J by 5 bases, leaving 29 bases between them. The CDR3 spans 18 residues. The DNA for the CDR3 is TGTGCCAGCACCCCTGGTTTTCGGGGGCCGCGTCTGAGGGAGACCCAGTACTTC. The encoded protein is CASTPGFRGPRLRETQYF.

The J gene is TRBJ1-3, the V gene TRBV20-1; D unresolved. Germline-derived CDR1 and CDR2 are DFQATT and SNEGSKA (reference sequence). Trimming stripped 3 bases from V and 1 base from J, with 1 base between. The CDR3 length is 11 residues. CDR3 sequence (DNA): TGCAGTGCTAGGTCTGGAAACACCATATATTTT. Encoded protein: CSARSGNTIYF.

The chain recombines TRBV4-2 with TRBJ2-3, with 11 bases fitting TRBD2. Germline loops: CDR1 LGHNA, CDR2 YNFKEQ. Germline trimming cut 8 bases from V and 2 bases from J; bases unmatched to any gene: 6. The CDR3 contains 15 residues. The DNA for the CDR3 is TGTGCCAGCGGCCTAGCGGGGGGTCACACAGATACGCAGTATTTT. As protein: CASGLAGGHTDTQYF.

CDR3 amino acids: CASSPGTSDTGELFF. The CDR3 DNA is TGTGCCAGCAGCCCCGGGACTAGCGACACCGGGGAGCTGTTTTTT. The V and J genes are TRBV4-2 and TRBJ2-2, with 10 nucleotides matching TRBD2. Germline trimming cut 4 bases from V and 3 bases from J; bases unmatched to any gene: 2. CDR1 is LGHNA, CDR2 YNFKEQ, per germline. CDR3 length: 15 amino acids.

The J gene is TRBJ1-1, the V gene TRBV6-1; TRBD1 agrees at 8 bases. The CDR3 is 13 amino acids. CDR1 MNHNS and CDR2 SASEGT come from the germline V gene. With V trimmed by 4 bases and J by 12 bases, 10 bases remained unmatched. The CDR3 coding sequence is TGTGCCAGCAGTGGTACTGGACAGGGTGGTACTTTCTTT. Encoded protein: CASSGTGQGGTFF.

The chain is built from TRBV5-6 and TRBJ1-1; tentatively, D is TRBD1 (5 bases). Per germline, CDR1 SGHDT and CDR2 YYEEEE. The length of the CDR3 is 15 residues. V gave up 0 bases and J gave up 8 bases, with 17 bases separating them. CDR3 DNA sequence: TGTGCCAGCAGCTTGGGGCCCAAAAGAGGACAAGAAGCTTTCTTT. Protein product: CASSLGPKRGQEAFF.